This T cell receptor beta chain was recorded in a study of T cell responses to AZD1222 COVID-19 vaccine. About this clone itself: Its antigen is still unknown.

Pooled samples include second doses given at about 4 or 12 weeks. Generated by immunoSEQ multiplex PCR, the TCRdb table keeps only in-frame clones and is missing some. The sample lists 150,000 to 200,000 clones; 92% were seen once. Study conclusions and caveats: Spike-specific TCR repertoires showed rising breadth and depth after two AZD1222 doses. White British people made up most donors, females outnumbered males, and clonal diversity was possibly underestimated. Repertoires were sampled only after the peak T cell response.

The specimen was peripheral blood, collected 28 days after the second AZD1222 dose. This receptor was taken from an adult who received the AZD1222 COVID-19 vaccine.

The CDR3 is CASSHPLRGTDTQYF. The CDR3 region has the DNA TGCGCCAGCAGCCACCCCCTCCGAGGCACAGATACGCAGTATTTT. The gene calls are TRBV23-1 and TRBJ2-3; D gene uncertain. TRBV23-1 is an ORF, with its function uncertain. V lost 6 bases to trimming and J lost 1 base, with 14 bases between them. This CDR3 region has 15 residues.